The 14 T cell receptor beta chains reported below all come from one sample, sequenced in a study of blood T cell repertoires in COVID-19 (dated by TCRdb to the early 2020s). The library was obtained by the immunoSEQ multiplex PCR assay. TCRdb provides this immuneACCESS table in a form limited to in-frame rearrangements. Some clones are lacking; in checked studies, under half of them reflect an unresolved V gene, and why the rest are absent is not known. In this sample the table shows tens of thousands of clones, 83% of which occur a single time. Together, the top ten hold roughly 30% of the sample. The sample taken for sequencing was peripheral blood. These receptors were obtained from a woman of 80 years or more with acute or convalescent COVID-19.

V is TRBV19 and J is TRBJ2-5, with D perhaps matching TRBD1 (7 bases). Trimming removed 8 bases from V and 4 bases from J, with 14 bases in between. This CDR3 comprises 13 residues. Germline loops: CDR1 LNHDA, CDR2 SQIVND (reference sequence). CDR3 residues: CASGRQGGETQYF. The CDR3 region has the DNA TGTGCCAGTGGACGACAGGGAGGAGAGACCCAGTACTTC. The full variable domain, its missing parts supplied by reference TRBV19 and TRBJ2-5, is DGGITQSPKYLFRKEGQNVTLSCEQNLNHDAMYWYRQDPGQGLRLIYYSQIVNDFQKGDIAEGYSVSREKKESFPLTVTSAQKNPTAFYLCASGRQGGETQYFGPGTRLLVL.

This chain connects TRBV11-3 to TRBJ2-5, with 10 bases identical to TRBD2. This CDR3 is 16 amino acids long. The germline V gene encodes CDR1 SGHNT and CDR2 YENEEA. With V trimmed by 5 bases and J by 5 bases, 11 bases remained unmatched. CDR3: CASSPRASGSWETQYF. The CDR3 DNA follows: TGTGCCAGCAGCCCCCGGGCTAGCGGGAGTTGGGAGACCCAGTACTTC.

The chain uses TRBV2 and TRBJ2-7, with 10 nucleotides matching TRBD2. Germline V gene data show CDR1 as SNHLY and CDR2 as FYNNEI. With V trimmed by 11 bases and J by 4 bases, 8 bases remained unmatched. This CDR3 comprises 13 residues. The CDR3 sequence is CAGQAGGSYEQYF. As DNA, the CDR3 is TGTGCCGGACAAGCGGGAGGGAGTTACGAGCAGTACTTC.

This CDR3 is CASSLAVGSITYEQYF. The CDR3 coding sequence is TGTGCCAGCAGCTTGGCCGTCGGGAGCATAACCTACGAGCAGTACTTC. This chain connects TRBV5-5 to TRBJ2-7; a possible D gene is TRBD2 (6 bases). Trimming cost V 0 bases and J 2 bases, with 15 bases left between them. Germline-derived CDR1 and CDR2 are SGHKS and YYEKEE (reference sequence). This CDR3 region has 16 residues.

This rearrangement joins TRBV25-1 to TRBJ2-1; TRBD1 agrees at 8 bases. Germline CDR1 is MGHDK and CDR2 is SYGVNS. With 5 bases clipped from V and 7 bases from J, the junction kept 13 bases outside the gene matches. The CDR3 has 16 residues. Here the CDR3 DNA reads TGTGCCAGCAGTCCAGGGACAGGTGGGGGGAGGAATGAGCAGTTCTTC. Amino acids: CASSPGTGGGRNEQFF. The full variable domain, with the rest looked up from reference TRBV25-1 and TRBJ2-1, is EADIYQTPRYLVIGTGKKITLECSQTMGHDKMYWYQQDPGMELHLIHYSYGVNSTEKGDLSSESTVSRIRTEHFPLTLESARPSHTSQYLCASSPGTGGGRNEQFFGPGTRLTVL.

On this clone: Other DNA sequences in the same sample also yield this CDR3. V and J are TRBV18 and TRBJ2-7; perhaps TRBD2 as D (5 bases). CDR1 and CDR2 from the germline V gene are KGHSH and LQKENI. The CDR3 has 13 residues. V was shortened by 3 bases and J by 0 bases, with 6 bases between the two germline ends. CDR3 sequence: CASSPGSSYEQYF. CDR3 nucleotides: TGTGCCAGCTCACCGGGGAGCTCCTACGAGCAGTACTTC. The full variable domain, rest sourced from reference TRBV18 and TRBJ2-7, is NAGVMQNPRHLVRRRGQEARLRCSPMKGHSHVYWYRQLPEEGLKFMVYLQKENIIDESGMPKERFSAEFPKEGPSILRIQQVVRGDSAAYFCASSPGSSYEQYFGPGTRLTVT.

The rearrangement joins TRBV6-1 to TRBJ2-7; possibly TRBD1 for D (5 bases). With 1 base removed from V and 4 bases from J, the gap between germline ends came to 8 bases. This CDR3 region has 13 residues. CDR1 is MNHNS, CDR2 SASEGT, per germline. In DNA form, the CDR3 reads TGTGCCAGCAGTGAAGTGCAGGGTTACGAGCAGTACTTC. It codes for CASSEVQGYEQYF.

V usage is TRBV3-1 (or the pseudogene TRBV3-2) and J usage is TRBJ2-3; TRBD2 agrees at 9 bases. The V and J ends lost 1 base and 1 base, in that order; junction bases with no gene match: 6. Germline assignment: CDR1 LGHDT and CDR2 YNNKEL (reference sequence). This CDR3 region has 17 residues. DNA of the CDR3: TGTGCCAGCAGCCAAGTTTTGAAGCGGGAGGGCACAGATACGCAGTATTTT. It specifies CASSQVLKREGTDTQYF.

The J gene is TRBJ2-3, the V gene TRBV30; possibly TRBD2 for D (5 bases). Germline CDR1 and CDR2: GTSNPN and SVGIG (reference sequence). The V end lost 2 bases, the J end lost 3 bases, and 9 bases lay between the germline ends. CDR3 length equals 13 residues. CDR3 in amino acids: CAWSSTGTDTQYF. CDR3 coding DNA: TGTGCCTGGAGTTCGACGGGGACAGATACGCAGTATTTT.

The rearrangement uses TRBV6-1 and TRBJ1-1; 8 nucleotides agree with TRBD1. Germline values: CDR1 MNHNS, CDR2 SASEGT. V lost 2 bases and J lost 1; bases outside the gene matches: 3. CDR3 length: 15 amino acids. DNA for the CDR3: TGTGCCAGCAGTGAATCGGGACAGGAGAACACTGAAGCTTTCTTT. It yields the protein CASSESGQENTEAFF.

Points on this clone: The same CDR3 can be traced to other DNA sequences in this sample. This chain uses TRBV9 with TRBJ2-3; D gene ambiguous. CDR1 is SGDLS and CDR2 is YYNGEE in the germline V gene. Between the trimmed V and J ends, which lost 0 bases and 1 base, there was a span of 6 bases. The CDR3 loop spans 14 amino acids. The CDR3 DNA is TGTGCCAGCAGCGTAGCTTCGGGCACAGATACGCAGTATTTT. Protein sequence: CASSVASGTDTQYF.

The table lists this clone with a count of one. The gene calls are TRBV7-2 and TRBJ2-7, with 9 bases lining up with TRBD1. The CDR3 runs 13 residues. CDR1 and CDR2 from the germline V gene are SGHTA and FQGNSA. With V trimmed by 4 bases and J by 6 bases, 4 bases remained unmatched. The CDR3 sequence is CASSSQGASEQYF. Written as DNA, the CDR3 is TGTGCCAGCAGCTCACAGGGGGCTAGCGAGCAGTACTTC.

V usage is TRBV28 and J usage is TRBJ2-3; D remains ambiguous. V lost 6 bases and J 1 base, leaving 8 bases between the germline ends. This CDR3 is 13 amino acids long. Germline V gives CDR1 MDHEN, CDR2 SYDVKM. The CDR3 DNA sequence: TGTGCCAGCAGCTCTCCTGGCACAGATACGCAGTATTTT. Translating gives CASSSPGTDTQYF. Drawing the rest from reference TRBV28 and TRBJ2-3, the complete variable domain is DVKVTQSSRYLVKRTGEKVFLECVQDMDHENMFWYRQDPGLGLRLIYFSYDVKMKEKGDIPEGYSVSREKKERFSLILESASTNQTSMYLCASSSPGTDTQYFGPGTRLTVL.

This clone was picked up many times. V gene TRBV19 combines with J gene TRBJ2-6; a possible D gene is TRBD2 (6 bases). Germline assignment: CDR1 LNHDA and CDR2 SQIVND (reference sequence). This CDR3 has 17 amino acids. With 5 bases removed from V and 0 bases from J, the gap between germline ends came to 14 bases. This CDR3 is CASSPRGSISGANVLTF. The CDR3 DNA follows: TGTGCCAGTAGTCCGCGGGGCAGCATCTCTGGGGCCAACGTCCTGACTTTC.